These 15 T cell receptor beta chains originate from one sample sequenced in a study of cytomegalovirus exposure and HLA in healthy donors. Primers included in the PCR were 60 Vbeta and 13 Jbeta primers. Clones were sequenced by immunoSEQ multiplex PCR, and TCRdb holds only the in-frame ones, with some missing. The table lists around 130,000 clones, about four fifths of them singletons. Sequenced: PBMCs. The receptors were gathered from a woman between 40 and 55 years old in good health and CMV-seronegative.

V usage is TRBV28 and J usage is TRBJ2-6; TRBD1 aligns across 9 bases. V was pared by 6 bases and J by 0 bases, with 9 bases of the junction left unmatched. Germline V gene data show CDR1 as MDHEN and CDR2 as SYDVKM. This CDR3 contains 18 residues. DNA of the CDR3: TGTGCCAGCAGCTCCGAGACAGGGGGGTTCTCTGGGGCCAACGTCCTGACTTTC. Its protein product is CASSSETGGFSGANVLTF.

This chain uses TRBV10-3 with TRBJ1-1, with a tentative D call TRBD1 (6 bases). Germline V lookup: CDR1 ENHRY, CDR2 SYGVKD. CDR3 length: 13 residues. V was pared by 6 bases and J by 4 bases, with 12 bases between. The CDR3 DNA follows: TGTGCCATCAGAACTGAAGGGGGCACTGAAGCTTTCTTT. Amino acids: CAIRTEGGTEAFF.

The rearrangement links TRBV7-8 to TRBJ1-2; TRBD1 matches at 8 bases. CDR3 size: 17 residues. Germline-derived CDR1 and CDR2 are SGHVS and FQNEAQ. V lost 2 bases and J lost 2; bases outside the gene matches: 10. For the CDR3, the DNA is TGTGCCAGCAGCTTACAGCGGGGGGGACAGGAGAACTATGGCTACACCTTC. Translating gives CASSLQRGGQENYGYTF. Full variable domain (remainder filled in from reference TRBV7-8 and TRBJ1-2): GAGVSQSPRYKVAKRGQDVALRCDPISGHVSLFWYQQALGQGPEFLTYFQNEAQLDKSGLPSDRFFAERPEGSVSTLKIQRTQQEDSAVYLCASSLQRGGQENYGYTFGSGTRLTVV.

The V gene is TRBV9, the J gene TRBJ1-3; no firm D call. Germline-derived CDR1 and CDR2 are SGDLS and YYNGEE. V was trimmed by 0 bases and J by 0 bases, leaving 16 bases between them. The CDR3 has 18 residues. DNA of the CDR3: TGTGCCAGCAGCGTAGCTCCCCTGGGAGAAAGCTCTGGAAACACCATATATTTT. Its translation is CASSVAPLGESSGNTIYF.

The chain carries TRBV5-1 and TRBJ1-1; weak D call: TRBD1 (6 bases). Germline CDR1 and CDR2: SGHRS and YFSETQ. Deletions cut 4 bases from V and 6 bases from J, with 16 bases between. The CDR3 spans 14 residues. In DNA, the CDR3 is TGCGCCAGCAGCCCCAGGGACAACCGGGCTGAAGCTTTCTTT. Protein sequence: CASSPRDNRAEAFF. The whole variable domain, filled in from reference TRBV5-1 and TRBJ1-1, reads KAGVTQTPRYLIKTRGQQVTLSCSPISGHRSVSWYQQTPGQGLQFLFEYFSETQRNKGNFPGRFSGRQFSNSRSEMNVSTLELGDSALYLCASSPRDNRAEAFFGQGTRLTVV.

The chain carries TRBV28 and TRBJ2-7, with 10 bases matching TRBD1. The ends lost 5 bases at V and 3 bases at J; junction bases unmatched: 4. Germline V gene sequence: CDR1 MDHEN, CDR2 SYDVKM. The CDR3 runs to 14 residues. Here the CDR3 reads CASSPGQGFYEQYF. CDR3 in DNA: TGTGCCAGCAGTCCGGGACAGGGGTTCTACGAGCAGTACTTC.

The CDR3 bases are TGTGCCAGTAGTATTGGGGAGAGAGGGCGGAATCAGCCCCAGCATTTT. Its protein is CASSIGERGRNQPQHF. V usage is TRBV19 and J usage is TRBJ1-5; D uncertain. The CDR3 has 16 residues. Germline V CDR1 and CDR2: LNHDA, SQIVND (reference sequence). V was shortened by 3 bases and J by 4 bases, with 16 bases between the two germline ends.

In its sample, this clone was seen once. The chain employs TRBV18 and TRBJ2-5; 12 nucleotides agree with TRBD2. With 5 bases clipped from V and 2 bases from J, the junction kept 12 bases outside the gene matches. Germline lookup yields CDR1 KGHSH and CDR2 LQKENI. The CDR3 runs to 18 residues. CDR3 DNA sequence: TGTGCCAGCTCATCCTGGACTAGCGGGACCACCCCTCAAGAGACCCAGTACTTC. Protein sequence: CASSSWTSGTTPQETQYF.

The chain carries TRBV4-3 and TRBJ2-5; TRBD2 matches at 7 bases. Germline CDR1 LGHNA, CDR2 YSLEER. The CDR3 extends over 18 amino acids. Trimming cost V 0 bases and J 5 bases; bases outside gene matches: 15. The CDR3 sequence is CASSQEWRSGVLGETQYF. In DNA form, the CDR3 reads TGCGCCAGCAGCCAAGAGTGGCGAAGCGGGGTCCTGGGGGAGACCCAGTACTTC.

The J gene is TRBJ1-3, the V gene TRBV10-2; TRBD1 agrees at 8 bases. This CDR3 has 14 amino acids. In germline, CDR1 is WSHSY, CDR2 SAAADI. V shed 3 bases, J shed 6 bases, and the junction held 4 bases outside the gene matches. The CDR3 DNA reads TGCGCCAGCAGTGACCCAGGGGGCGTAAACACCATATATTTT. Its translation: CASSDPGGVNTIYF.

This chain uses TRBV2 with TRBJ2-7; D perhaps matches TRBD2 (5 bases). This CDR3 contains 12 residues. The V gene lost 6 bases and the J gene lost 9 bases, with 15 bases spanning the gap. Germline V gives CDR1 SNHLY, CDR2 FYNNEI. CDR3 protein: CASSGVVRLQYF. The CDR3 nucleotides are TGTGCCAGCAGCGGGGTGGTGAGACTGCAGTACTTC.

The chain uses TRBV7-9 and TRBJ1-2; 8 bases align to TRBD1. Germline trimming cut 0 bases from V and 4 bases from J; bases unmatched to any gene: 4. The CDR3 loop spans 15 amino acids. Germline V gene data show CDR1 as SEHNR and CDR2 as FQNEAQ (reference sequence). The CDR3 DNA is TGTGCCAGCAGCTTAGCTGGACAGGGAGTCTATGGCTACACCTTC. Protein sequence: CASSLAGQGVYGYTF.

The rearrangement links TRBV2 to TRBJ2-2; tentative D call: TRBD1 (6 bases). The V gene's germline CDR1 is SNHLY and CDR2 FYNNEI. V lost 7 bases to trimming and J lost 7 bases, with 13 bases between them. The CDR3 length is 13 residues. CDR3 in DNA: TGTGCCAGCAACAGGGAGTTAAGCGGGGAGCTGTTTTTT. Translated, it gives CASNRELSGELFF.

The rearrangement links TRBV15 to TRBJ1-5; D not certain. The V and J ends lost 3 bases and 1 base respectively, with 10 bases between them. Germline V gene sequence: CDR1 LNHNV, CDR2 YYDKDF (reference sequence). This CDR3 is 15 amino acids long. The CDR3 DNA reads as TGTGCCACCAGCAGCGCCGCGAACAGCAATCAGCCCCAGCATTTT. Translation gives CATSSAANSNQPQHF.

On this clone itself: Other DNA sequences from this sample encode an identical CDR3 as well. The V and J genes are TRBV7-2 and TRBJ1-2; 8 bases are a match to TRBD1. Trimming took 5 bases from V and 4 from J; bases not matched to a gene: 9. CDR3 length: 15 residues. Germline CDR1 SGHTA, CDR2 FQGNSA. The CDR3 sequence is CASSPDRGQGYGYTF. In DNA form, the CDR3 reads TGTGCCAGCAGCCCAGACAGGGGCCAAGGCTATGGCTACACCTTC.